The T cell receptor beta chain described here comes from a study of cytomegalovirus exposure and HLA in healthy donors. Primers included in the PCR were 60 Vbeta and 13 Jbeta primers. The assay was immunoSEQ multiplex PCR, and TCRdb's table has in-frame clones only and misses some. The repertoire holds about 120,000 clones, with approximately 80% as singletons. Germline V gene lookup returns CDR1 SNHLY and CDR2 FYNNEI. CDR3 length equals 13 residues. V lost 6 bases and J lost 3, with 8 bases in between. Sequenced: PBMCs. This TCR was recovered from a woman aged 18-29 years in good health and CMV-seronegative. The chain has TRBV2 and TRBJ2-2; D is unclear. The chain's CDR3 is CASRVYYTGELFF. The CDR3 coding sequence is TGTGCCAGCAGGGTCTACTACACCGGGGAGCTGTTTTTT. Supplemented by reference TRBV2 and TRBJ2-2, the full variable domain reads EPEVTQTPSHQVTQMGQEVILRCVPISNHLYFYWYRQILGQKVEFLVSFYNNEISEKSEIFDDQFSVERPDGSNFTLKIRSTKLEDSAMYFCASRVYYTGELFFGEGSRLTVL.